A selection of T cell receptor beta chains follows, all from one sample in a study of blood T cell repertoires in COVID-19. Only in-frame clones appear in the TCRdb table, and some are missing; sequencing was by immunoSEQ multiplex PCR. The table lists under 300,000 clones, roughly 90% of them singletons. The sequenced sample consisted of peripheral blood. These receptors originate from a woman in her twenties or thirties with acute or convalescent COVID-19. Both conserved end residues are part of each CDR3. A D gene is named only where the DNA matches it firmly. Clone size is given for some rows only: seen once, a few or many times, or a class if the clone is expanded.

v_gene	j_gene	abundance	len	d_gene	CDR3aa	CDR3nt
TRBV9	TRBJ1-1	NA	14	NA	CASSVAVTNTEAFF	TGTGCCAGCAGCGTAGCAGTCACGAACACTGAAGCTTTCTTT
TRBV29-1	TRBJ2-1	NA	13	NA	CSVKGGINNEQFF	TGCAGCGTTAAGGGCGGGATCAACAATGAGCAGTTCTTC
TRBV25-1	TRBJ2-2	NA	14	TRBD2	CASSNRSGAGELFF	TGTGCCAGCAGTAACAGGAGCGGGGCCGGGGAGCTGTTTTTT
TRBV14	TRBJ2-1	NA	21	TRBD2	CASSQDRRGRALEYGYNEQFF	TGTGCCAGCAGCCAAGATCGACGCGGGAGGGCGTTAGAATACGGCTACAATGAGCAGTTCTTC
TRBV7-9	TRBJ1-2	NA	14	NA	CASSKRTPGSGYTF	TGTGCCAGCAGCAAACGGACTCCGGGAAGTGGCTACACCTTC
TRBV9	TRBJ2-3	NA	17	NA	CASSVDPLSGLWDTQYF	TGTGCCAGCAGCGTAGACCCGCTCTCCGGTCTATGGGATACGCAGTATTTT
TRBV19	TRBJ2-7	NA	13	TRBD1	CASSRTGRYEQYF	TGTGCCAGTAGTAGGACAGGGAGGTACGAGCAGTACTTC
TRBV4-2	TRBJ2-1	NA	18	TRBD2	CASSQEILAVISYNEQFF	TGTGCCAGCAGCCAAGAGATACTAGCGGTAATTTCCTACAATGAGCAGTTCTTC
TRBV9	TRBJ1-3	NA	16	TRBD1	CASSVGQGQNGNTIYF	TGTGCCAGCAGCGTTGGACAGGGGCAAAATGGAAACACCATATATTTT
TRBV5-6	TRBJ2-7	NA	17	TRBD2	CASSFGGTSGRGRAGAF	TGTGCCAGCAGCTTCGGTGGGACTAGCGGCCGAGGCCGTGCCGGGGCTTTC
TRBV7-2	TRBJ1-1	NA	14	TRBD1	CASRRDSKNTEAFF	TGTGCCAGCAGGAGGGACAGCAAGAACACTGAAGCTTTCTTT
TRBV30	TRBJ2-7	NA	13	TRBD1	CAWSGTGIGEQYF	TGTGCCTGGAGTGGGACAGGGATCGGCGAGCAGTACTTC
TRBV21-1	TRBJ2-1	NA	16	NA	CASSKETGTGGHEQFF	TGTGCCAGCAGCAAAGAAACCGGGACAGGGGGCCATGAGCAGTTCTTC
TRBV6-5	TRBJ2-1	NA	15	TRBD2	CASSYGLAGGHEQFF	TGTGCCAGCAGTTACGGGCTAGCGGGGGGGCATGAGCAGTTCTTC
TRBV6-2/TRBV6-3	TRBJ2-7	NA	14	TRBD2	CASSRGLVGVEQYF	TGTGCCAGCAGCCGAGGACTAGTTGGAGTAGAGCAGTACTTC
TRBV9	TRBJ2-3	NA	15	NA	CASSVGGIGADTQYF	TGTGCCAGCAGCGTAGGAGGTATCGGGGCAGATACGCAGTATTTT
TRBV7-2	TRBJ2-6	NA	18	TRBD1	CASSLWTGLFTGANVLTF	TGTGCCAGCAGCTTATGGACAGGCCTTTTTACTGGGGCCAACGTCCTGACTTTC
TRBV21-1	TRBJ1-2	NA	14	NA	CASSKAETGRGYTF	TGTGCCAGCAGCAAAGCAGAGACAGGACGTGGCTACACCTTC
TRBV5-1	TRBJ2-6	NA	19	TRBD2	CASSTLGAGGASGANVLTF	TGCGCCAGCAGCACCCTCGGTGCGGGAGGGGCCTCCGGGGCCAACGTCCTGACTTTC
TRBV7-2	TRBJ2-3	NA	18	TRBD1	CASSLGVRGWGGTDTQYF	TGTGCCAGCAGCTTAGGGGTCAGGGGGTGGGGAGGCACAGATACGCAGTATTTT
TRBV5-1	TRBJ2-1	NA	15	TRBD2	CASSLTLAGANEQFF	TGCGCCAGCAGCTTGACTCTAGCGGGGGCTAATGAGCAGTTCTTC
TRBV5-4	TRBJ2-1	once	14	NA	CASRRRAGTNEQFF	TGTGCCAGCAGGCGACGGGCGGGAACCAATGAGCAGTTCTTC
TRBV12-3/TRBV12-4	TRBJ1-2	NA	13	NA	CASSVSGAYGYTF	TGTGCCAGCAGCGTCTCAGGGGCTTATGGCTACACCTTC
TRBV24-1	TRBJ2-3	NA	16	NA	CATSDPSATGTDTQYF	TGTGCCACCAGTGATCCTAGCGCGACAGGGACAGATACGCAGTATTTT
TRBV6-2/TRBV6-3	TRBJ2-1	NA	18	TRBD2	CASSTLIILAGKYNEQFF	TGTGCCAGCAGTACCCTCATAATCCTAGCGGGAAAGTACAATGAGCAGTTCTTC
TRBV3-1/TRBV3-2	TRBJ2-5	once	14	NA	CASSQNQGRETQYF	TGTGCCAGCAGCCAAAATCAGGGGCGCGAGACCCAGTACTTC
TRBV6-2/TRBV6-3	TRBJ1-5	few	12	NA	CASSTVVQPQHF	TGTGCCAGCAGCACTGTTGTTCAGCCCCAGCATTTT
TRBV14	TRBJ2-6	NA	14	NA	CASSQYSGANVLTF	TGTGCCAGCAGCCAATACTCTGGGGCCAACGTCCTGACTTTC
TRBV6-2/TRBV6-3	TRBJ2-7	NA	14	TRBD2	CASSRLAGEGEQYF	TGTGCCAGCAGCCGACTAGCGGGAGAAGGCGAGCAGTACTTC
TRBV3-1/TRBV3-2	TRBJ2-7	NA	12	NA	CASSSYAYEQYF	TGTGCCAGCAGCTCTTATGCCTACGAGCAGTACTTC
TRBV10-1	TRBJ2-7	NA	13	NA	CASSGGASYEQYF	TGCGCCAGCAGTGGCGGGGCCTCCTACGAGCAGTACTTC
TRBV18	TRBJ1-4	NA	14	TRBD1	CASSRETGEEKLFF	TGTGCCAGCTCACGAGAGACAGGGGAAGAAAAACTGTTTTTT
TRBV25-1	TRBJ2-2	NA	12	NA	CASSVATGELFF	TGTGCCAGCAGTGTGGCCACCGGGGAGCTGTTTTTT
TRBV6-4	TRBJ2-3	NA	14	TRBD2	CASSQSSGTDTQYF	TGTGCCAGCAGTCAATCTAGCGGGACAGATACGCAGTATTTT
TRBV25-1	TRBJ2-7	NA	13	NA	CASSTGENYEQYF	TGTGCCAGCAGCACAGGAGAGAACTACGAGCAGTACTTC
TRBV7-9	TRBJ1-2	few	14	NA	CASSPRQAAYGYTF	TGTGCCAGCAGCCCCAGACAGGCGGCCTATGGCTACACCTTC
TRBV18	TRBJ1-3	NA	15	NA	CASSPPGAAGNTIYF	TGTGCCAGCTCACCACCGGGGGCTGCTGGAAACACCATATATTTT
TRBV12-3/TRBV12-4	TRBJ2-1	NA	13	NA	CASGARSSNEQFF	TGTGCCAGCGGAGCGAGATCCAGCAATGAGCAGTTCTTC
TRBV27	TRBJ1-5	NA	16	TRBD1	CASSPRQGVRDQPQHF	TGTGCCAGCAGTCCTCGACAGGGGGTAAGAGATCAGCCCCAGCATTTT
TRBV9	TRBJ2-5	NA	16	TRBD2	CASSVAAGVSQETQYF	TGTGCCAGCAGCGTAGCGGCGGGAGTTTCCCAAGAGACCCAGTACTTC
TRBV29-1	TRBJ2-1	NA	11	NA	CSARVHNEQFF	TGCAGCGCCCGGGTCCACAATGAGCAGTTCTTC
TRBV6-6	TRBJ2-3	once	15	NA	CASSYGGGSTDTQYF	TGTGCCAGCAGTTATGGTGGCGGCAGCACAGATACGCAGTATTTT
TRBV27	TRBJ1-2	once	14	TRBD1	CASTAGTGNKGYTF	TGTGCCAGCACTGCCGGGACAGGGAATAAAGGCTACACCTTC
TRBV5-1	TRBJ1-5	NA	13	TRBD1	CASRTGEGQPQHF	TGCGCCAGCAGAACAGGGGAAGGACAGCCCCAGCATTTT
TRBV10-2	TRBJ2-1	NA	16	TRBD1	CASSVRQGNSYNEQFF	TGCGCCAGCAGTGTCCGACAGGGGAACTCCTACAATGAGCAGTTCTTC
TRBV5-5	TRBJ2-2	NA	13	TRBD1	CATPGQGVGELFF	TGTGCCACCCCGGGACAGGGGGTCGGGGAGCTGTTTTTT
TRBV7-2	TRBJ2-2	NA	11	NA	CASSNTGELFF	TGTGCCAGCTCAAACACCGGGGAGCTGTTTTTT
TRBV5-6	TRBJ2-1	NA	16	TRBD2	CASSRSGKSSYNEQFF	TGTGCCAGCAGCCGCAGCGGGAAGAGCTCCTACAATGAGCAGTTCTTC